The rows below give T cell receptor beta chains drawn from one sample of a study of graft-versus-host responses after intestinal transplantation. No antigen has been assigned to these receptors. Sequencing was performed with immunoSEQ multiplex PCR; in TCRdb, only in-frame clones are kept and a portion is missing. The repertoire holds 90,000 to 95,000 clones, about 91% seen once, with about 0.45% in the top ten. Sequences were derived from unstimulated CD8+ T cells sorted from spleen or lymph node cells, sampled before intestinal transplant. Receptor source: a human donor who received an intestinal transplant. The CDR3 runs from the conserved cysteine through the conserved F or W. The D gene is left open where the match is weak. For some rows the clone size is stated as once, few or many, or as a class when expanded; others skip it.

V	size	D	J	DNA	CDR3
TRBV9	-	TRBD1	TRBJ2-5	TGTGCCAGCAGCCCCAACAGGGGAGTAGAGACCCAGTACTTC	CASSPNRGVETQYF
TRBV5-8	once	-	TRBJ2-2	TGTGCCAGCCCTGACCAGGGCCCCACCGGGGAGCTGTTTTTT	CASPDQGPTGELFF
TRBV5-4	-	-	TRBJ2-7	TGTGCCAGCAGCCCCGGGGGATCCTACGAGCAGTACTTC	CASSPGGSYEQYF
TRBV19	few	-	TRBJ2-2	TGTGCCAGTAGTATAGATCGGCTAGCCGGGGAGCTGTTTTTT	CASSIDRLAGELFF
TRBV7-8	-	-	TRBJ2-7	TGTGCCAGCAGTCTACAGGGTCAATGGTGGGAGCAGTACTTC	CASSLQGQWWEQYF
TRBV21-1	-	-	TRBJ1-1	TGTGCCAGCAGCGGTCAGGGGTACACTGAAGCTTTCTTT	CASSGQGYTEAFF
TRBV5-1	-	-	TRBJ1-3	TGCGCCAGCAGCTTGGAGGAGGCCTTCTCTGGAAACACCATATATTTT	CASSLEEAFSGNTIYF
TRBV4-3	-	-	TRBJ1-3	TGCGCCAGCAGTCAAGCTTATTACTCTGGAAACACCATATATTTT	CASSQAYYSGNTIYF
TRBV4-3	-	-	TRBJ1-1	TGCGCCAGCAGCCCGCAGGGGAACACTGAAGCTTTCTTT	CASSPQGNTEAFF
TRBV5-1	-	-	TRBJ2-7	TGCGCCAGCAGCCCGTTCGACAGATCCTACGAGCAGTACTTC	CASSPFDRSYEQYF
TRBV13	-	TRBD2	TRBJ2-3	TGTGCCAGCAGCTTAACTAGCGGGAGAGCAGATACGCAGTATTTT	CASSLTSGRADTQYF
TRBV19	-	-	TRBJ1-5	TGTGCCAGTAGGGCAGCGGTCAATCAGCCCCAGCATTTT	CASRAAVNQPQHF
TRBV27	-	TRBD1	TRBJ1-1	TGTGCCAGCAGTACACGTACAGGGGTACGGGACACTGAAGCTTTCTTT	CASSTRTGVRDTEAFF
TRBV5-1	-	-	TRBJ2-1	TGCGCCAGCACCAAAGCCCCCTCCTACAATGAGCAGTTCTTC	CASTKAPSYNEQFF
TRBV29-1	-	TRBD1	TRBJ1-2	TGCAGCGTTGATTTCGGACAGGGGGGCTATGGCTACACCTTC	CSVDFGQGGYGYTF
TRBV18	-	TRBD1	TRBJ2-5	TGTGCCAGCTCACTTTACGACAGGGGAGAGACCCAGTACTTC	CASSLYDRGETQYF
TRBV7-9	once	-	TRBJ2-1	TGTGCCAGCAGCCCACCCGCCGCTAGTGGGTCCCATGAGCAGTTCTTC	CASSPPAASGSHEQFF
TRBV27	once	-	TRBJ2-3	TGTGCCAGCAGTTTACAGGGAAGAGATACGCAGTATTTT	CASSLQGRDTQYF
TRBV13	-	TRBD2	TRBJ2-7	TGTGCCAGCAGCTTTAGCGGGAGGGACTACGAGCAGTACTTC	CASSFSGRDYEQYF
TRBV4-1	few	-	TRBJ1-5	TGCGCCAGCAGCCCCAGACAGGATAGCAATCAGCCCCAGCATTTT	CASSPRQDSNQPQHF